This record covers a single TCR beta chain. Its specificity is unknown. These data come from a study of blood T cells in healthy people across ages. Study-level results: With age, beta diversity per million T cells declined roughly linearly, significantly by approximately 40.

Primed by a sample-barcoded 5' primer and a J-beta primer mix, a second PCR proceeded for 7 to 11 cycles. TCRdb re-derived calls from the 5' RACE reads in MiXCR, one entry per CDR3 protein. The profile shows approximately 820,000 distinct CDR3 sequences, about 42% of them singletons. The CDR3 covers 13 residues. Per the germline V gene, CDR1 is SEHNR and CDR2 is FQNEAQ (reference sequence). Sequenced sample: blood. The receptor's source is a man aged 55 to 69 in good health. This chain links TRBV7-9 with TRBJ2-5; D gene unclear. CDR3 region: CAIRGRNQETQYF. For the CDR3, the DNA is TGTGCGATCCGAGGACGGAACCAAGAGACCCAGTACTTC.